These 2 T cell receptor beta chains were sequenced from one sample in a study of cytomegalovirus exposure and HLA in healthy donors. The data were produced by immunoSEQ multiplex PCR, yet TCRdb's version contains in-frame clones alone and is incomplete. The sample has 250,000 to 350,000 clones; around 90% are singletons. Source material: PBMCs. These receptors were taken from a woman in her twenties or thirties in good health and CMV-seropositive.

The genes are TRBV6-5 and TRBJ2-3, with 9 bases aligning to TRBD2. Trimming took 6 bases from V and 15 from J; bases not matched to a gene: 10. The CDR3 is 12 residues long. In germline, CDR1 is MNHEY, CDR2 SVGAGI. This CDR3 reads CASRPQRGASYF. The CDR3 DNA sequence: TGTGCCAGCAGACCACAGCGGGGGGCAAGTTATTTT.

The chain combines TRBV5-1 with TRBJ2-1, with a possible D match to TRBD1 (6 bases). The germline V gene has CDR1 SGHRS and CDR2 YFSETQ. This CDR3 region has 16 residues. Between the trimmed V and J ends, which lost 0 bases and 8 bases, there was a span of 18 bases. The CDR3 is CASSLVPDSRNYEQFF. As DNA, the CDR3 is TGCGCCAGCAGCTTGGTTCCGGACAGTAGAAACTATGAGCAGTTCTTC.